This entry concerns a single TCR beta chain. Recruitment covered some 25 US areas and drew participants whose ages spanned roughly 18 to 95 years. Clinical history reported by participants formed the basis on which cohorts were assigned. The CDR3 sequence is 13 residues long. Germline V gene sequence: CDR1 SNHLY, CDR2 FYNNEI. The trim removed 5 bases at V and 8 bases at J, leaving 5 bases unmatched. These data are taken from a study of blood T cell repertoires in COVID-19. Study details: The analysed material was cDNA or gDNA that came from T cells, B-cell-depleted T cells, or PBMCs.

The assay was immunoSEQ multiplex PCR, and TCRdb's table has in-frame clones only and misses some. Altogether about 120,000 clones are present, about 83% being singletons, with the ten largest covering approximately 3.9%. V usage is TRBV2 and J usage is TRBJ2-5, with 10 bases identical to TRBD1. This clonotype originated in a woman under 40 who had recovered from COVID-19. The sequenced material came from PBMCs or T cells enriched from blood (not recorded which). The CDR3 reads CASSLRDRGTQYF. For the CDR3, the DNA is TGTGCCAGCAGTCTCCGGGACAGGGGTACCCAGTACTTC.